This TCR beta chain emerged from a study of T-cell memory formation after mild COVID-19. This clonotype was seen a handful of times. Germline V gene data show CDR1 as MNHNY and CDR2 as SVGAGI (reference sequence). This CDR3 comprises 15 residues. Between the trimmed V and J ends, which lost 2 bases and 5 bases, there was a span of 15 bases. Each CDR3 protein gets one entry after TCRdb re-called the 5' RACE reads with MiXCR. The top ten clones hold 3.5% of a sample with some 200,000 distinct CDR3 sequences, 7.5% to 10% of them seen once. Sequencing input: PBMCs or a T cell subset sorted from them (not recorded which). The receptor was isolated from a man aged 18 to 29 who had mild COVID-19 (a few samples of this study predate the infection). Cell type and time point are not known. V gene TRBV6-6 combines with J gene TRBJ2-5, with D uncertain. CDR3 loop: CASSYRAPRRETQYF. CDR3 nucleotides: TGTGCCAGCAGTTACCGGGCCCCGCGCAGGGAGACCCAGTACTTC.